This entry describes one T cell receptor (beta chain). Antigen specificity is unknown. The source of the sample is a study of shared clonotypes between healthy human individuals. Study results and limitations: Having only a few donors restricted how much genetic and exposure-history diversity was captured.

Measured with immunoSEQ multiplex PCR; TCRdb has only the in-frame clones, and not every one. This table holds roughly 220,000 clones, 50% to 75% found once. Sample: memory CD4+ T cells sorted from blood. Sample subset: CD45RA-negative fraction. This clonotype was sampled from a young man in good health.

The CDR3 sequence: CASSQGINQPQHF. The CDR3 DNA reads TGCGCCAGCAGCCAGGGCATCAATCAGCCCCAGCATTTT. The J gene is TRBJ1-5, the V gene TRBV4-1; D gene ambiguous. The CDR3 extends over 13 amino acids. The germline V and J ends were trimmed by 3 bases and 3 bases, with 6 bases remaining between them. CDR1 MGHRA and CDR2 YSYEKL come from the germline V gene.